Below, 21 T cell receptor beta chains from the same sample are listed, as sequenced in a study of shared clonotypes between healthy human individuals. Only in-frame clones appear in the TCRdb table, and some are missing; sequencing was by immunoSEQ multiplex PCR. The table shows 1,500,000 or so clones, with approximately 98.5% occurring only once. Material for sequencing was naive CD4+ T cells sorted from blood. Subset described: CD45RA+ positively selected. The receptor set was obtained from a young man in good health.

The V gene is TRBV27, the J gene TRBJ2-1; 9 bases are a match to TRBD2. The germline CDR1 and CDR2 sequences are MNHEY and SMNVEV (reference sequence). The CDR3 runs to 15 residues. Losses at the gene ends were 5 bases for V and 7 bases for J; bases not matched to a gene: 9. The CDR3: CASSPSGRNPNEQFF. CDR3 bases: TGTGCCAGCAGTCCCAGCGGGAGGAACCCTAATGAGCAGTTCTTC.

The V call is TRBV28, the J call TRBJ1-2; no clear D. CDR3 length: 14 amino acids. Deletions cut 3 bases from V and 2 bases from J, with 10 bases between. Germline V lookup: CDR1 MDHEN, CDR2 SYDVKM. The CDR3 region has the DNA TGTGCCAGCAGTTTTCCGACGGAAAACTATGGCTACACCTTC. It is translated as CASSFPTENYGYTF.

Concerning this clone itself: Other DNA variants within this sample encode the same CDR3. This chain links TRBV5-1 with TRBJ1-1; D is uncertain. The V and J ends lost 0 bases and 4 bases respectively, with 7 bases between them. The CDR3 is made up of 13 amino acids. CDR1 SGHRS and CDR2 YFSETQ come from the germline V gene. The CDR3 sequence is CASSLGTGTEAFF. The CDR3 nucleotides read TGCGCCAGCAGCTTGGGGACGGGCACTGAAGCTTTCTTT.

This chain connects TRBV9 to TRBJ2-1, with D unclear. Germline assignment: CDR1 SGDLS and CDR2 YYNGEE. This CDR3 has 13 amino acids. The germline V and J ends were trimmed by 3 bases and 8 bases, with 12 bases remaining between them. This chain's CDR3 is CASSGRLGDEQFF. The CDR3 DNA sequence: TGTGCCAGCAGCGGACGGTTGGGCGATGAGCAGTTCTTC.

This chain links TRBV6-1 with TRBJ2-3; no definite D call. The V and J ends lost 7 bases and 0 bases respectively, with 5 bases between them. Germline CDR1 MNHNS, CDR2 SASEGT. This CDR3 comprises 12 residues. This CDR3 is CASTASTDTQYF. Written as DNA, the CDR3 is TGTGCCAGCACTGCTAGCACAGATACGCAGTATTTT.

The V call is TRBV2, the J call TRBJ2-3, with no clear D. Deletions cut 0 bases from V and 6 bases from J, with 13 bases between. This CDR3 contains 15 residues. Germline CDR1 is SNHLY and CDR2 is FYNNEI. CDR3: CASSEALRLRDTQYF. As DNA, the CDR3 is TGTGCCAGCAGTGAAGCGCTTCGGCTACGGGATACGCAGTATTTT.

The chain combines TRBV6-5 with TRBJ2-5; D call uncertain. V was shortened by 7 bases and J by 5 bases, with 14 bases between the two germline ends. Germline assignment: CDR1 MNHEY and CDR2 SVGAGI. CDR3 length: 13 amino acids. The CDR3 nucleotides are TGTGCCAGCACCCGGCGGCACTGGGAGACCCAGTACTTC. Amino acids: CASTRRHWETQYF.

This clone was seen only once. CDR3 coding DNA: TGTGCCAGTAGTGCATACAGCTACCCCAGTTCTGGGGCCAACGTCCTGACTTTC. Translating it yields CASSAYSYPSSGANVLTF. The V gene is TRBV19, the J gene TRBJ2-6; D unresolved. V was shortened by 5 bases and J by 1 base, with 18 bases between the two germline ends. The CDR3 runs 18 residues. The V gene's germline CDR1 is LNHDA and CDR2 SQIVND (reference sequence).

This sequence joins TRBV5-5 and TRBJ2-3, with D possibly TRBD2 on 6 matching bases. Germline-derived CDR1 and CDR2 are SGHKS and YYEKEE (reference sequence). V lost 3 bases and J 3 bases, leaving 20 bases between the germline ends. There are 17 residues in the CDR3. The CDR3, as DNA: TGTGCCAGCAGCTCCCCCCTCGGAGGGAAGGTTACAGATACGCAGTATTTT. This codes for CASSSPLGGKVTDTQYF.

CDR3: CASSLRAGGLPYEQYF. CDR3 DNA sequence: TGTGCCAGCAGCTTACGGGCGGGAGGGCTACCCTACGAGCAGTACTTC. The rearrangement uses TRBV11-2 and TRBJ2-7, with 9 bases matching TRBD2. Germline V gene sequence: CDR1 SGHAT, CDR2 FQNNGV. J lost 2 bases, V lost 2 bases, and 7 bases had no gene match. The CDR3 sequence is 16 residues long.

This rearrangement joins TRBV7-2 to TRBJ2-3, with unresolved D. V shed 5 bases and J shed 6 bases, with 21 bases lying between them. The CDR3 has 16 residues. The germline CDR1 and CDR2 sequences are SGHTA and FQGNSA. CDR3 bases: TGTGCCAGCAGCCGGTCGGCCTCACATAACATGGATACGCAGTATTTT. Protein sequence: CASSRSASHNMDTQYF.

The V gene is TRBV27, the J gene TRBJ2-7; TRBD1 agrees at 7 bases. The J segment lost 2 bases and the V segment lost 5 bases, leaving 6 bases of the junction unmatched. This CDR3 contains 14 residues. CDR1 and CDR2 from the germline V gene are MNHEY and SMNVEV (reference sequence). The CDR3 nucleotides are TGTGCCAGCAGTGCGACAGGGATCCCCTACGAGCAGTACTTC. This gives the protein CASSATGIPYEQYF.

The DNA for the CDR3 is TGTGCCAGCAGCGGAACCCAGGGAACCGGGGAGCTGTTTTTT. This gives the protein CASSGTQGTGELFF. The chain employs TRBV5-4 and TRBJ2-2; tentatively, D is TRBD1 (5 bases). Germline loops: CDR1 SGHNT, CDR2 YYREEE (reference sequence). Trimming removed 4 bases from V and 5 bases from J, with 12 bases in between. CDR3 length equals 14 residues.

The V gene is TRBV10-3, the J gene TRBJ2-7; D remains unclear. The length of the CDR3 is 11 residues. Trimming cost V 2 bases and J 6 bases, with 5 bases left between them. CDR1 is ENHRY and CDR2 is SYGVKD in the germline V gene. DNA for the CDR3: TGTGCCATCAGTGAGACCAGCGAGCAGTACTTC. It codes for CAISETSEQYF.

This clone was picked up one time. The rearrangement links TRBV6-5 to TRBJ1-2, with D unclear. The V and J ends lost 5 bases and 2 bases respectively, with 6 bases between them. There are 12 residues in the CDR3. CDR1 and CDR2 (germline): MNHEY, SVGAGI. DNA of the CDR3: TGTGCCAGCAGTAGTCAAAACTATGGCTACACCTTC. Encoded protein: CASSSQNYGYTF.

The chain joins TRBV7-9 to TRBJ2-1; D unresolved. Deletions cut 5 bases from V and 0 bases from J, with 8 bases between. This CDR3 has 14 amino acids. Germline CDR1 SEHNR, CDR2 FQNEAQ (reference sequence). As DNA, the CDR3 is TGTGCCAGCAGCCCCCGAGGCTCCTACAATGAGCAGTTCTTC. Encoded protein: CASSPRGSYNEQFF.

The chain joins TRBV28 to TRBJ1-2; D remains ambiguous. This CDR3 has 13 amino acids. Per the germline V gene, CDR1 is MDHEN and CDR2 is SYDVKM. The V end was cut by 6 bases, the J end by 4 bases, with 12 bases between. The CDR3 is CASRRAGLYGYTF. The CDR3 DNA reads as TGTGCCAGCAGGAGGGCAGGCCTCTATGGCTACACCTTC.

The chain has TRBV2 and TRBJ1-5, with TRBD1 matching 10 bases. Germline lookup yields CDR1 SNHLY and CDR2 FYNNEI. Trimming took 2 bases from V and 2 from J; bases not matched to a gene: 6. This CDR3 has 17 residues. The CDR3 sequence: CASSERGQGIGNQPQHF. The CDR3 nucleotides are TGTGCCAGCAGTGAACGGGGACAGGGGATCGGCAATCAGCCCCAGCATTTT.

The V and J genes are TRBV11-2 and TRBJ2-7, with D unclear. CDR1 and CDR2 from the germline V gene are SGHAT and FQNNGV. Deletions cut 3 bases from V and 5 bases from J, with 14 bases between. The CDR3 has 14 residues. The CDR3: CASSFSLAKDEQYF. The CDR3 DNA reads TGTGCCAGCAGCTTTAGTTTGGCCAAGGACGAGCAGTACTTC.

The CDR3 bases are TGTGCCAGCCGGACTAGCGGGGGACGCTCCTACGAGCAGTACTTC. This translates into CASRTSGGRSYEQYF. This rearrangement joins TRBV7-2 to TRBJ2-7; 13 positions match TRBD2. The V and J ends lost 8 bases and 0 bases, in that order; junction bases with no gene match: 4. CDR3 length: 15 amino acids. CDR1 is SGHTA, CDR2 FQGNSA, per germline.

The V call is TRBV18, the J call TRBJ2-7; weak D call: TRBD2 (6 bases). V shed 1 base and J shed 2 bases, with 18 bases lying between them. CDR3 size: 17 residues. The germline CDR1 and CDR2 sequences are KGHSH and LQKENI. CDR3 bases: TGTGCCAGCTCACCACTCGGGAGTGGCGGTGGCGCCTACGAGCAGTACTTC. Protein product: CASSPLGSGGGAYEQYF. The full variable domain, rest sourced from reference TRBV18 and TRBJ2-7, is NAGVMQNPRHLVRRRGQEARLRCSPMKGHSHVYWYRQLPEEGLKFMVYLQKENIIDESGMPKERFSAEFPKEGPSILRIQQVVRGDSAAYFCASSPLGSGGGAYEQYFGPGTRLTVT.